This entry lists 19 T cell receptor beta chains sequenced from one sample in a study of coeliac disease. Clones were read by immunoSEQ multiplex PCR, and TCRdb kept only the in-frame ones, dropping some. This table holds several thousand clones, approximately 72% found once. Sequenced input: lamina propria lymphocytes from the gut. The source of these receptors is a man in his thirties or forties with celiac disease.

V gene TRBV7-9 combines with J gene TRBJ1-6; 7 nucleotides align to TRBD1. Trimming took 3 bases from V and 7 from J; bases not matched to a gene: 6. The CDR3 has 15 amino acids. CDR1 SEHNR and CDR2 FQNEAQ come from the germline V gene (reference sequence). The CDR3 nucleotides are TGTGCCAGCAGCTTGGTCAGGGGGATAAATTCACCCCTCCACTTT. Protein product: CASSLVRGINSPLHF.

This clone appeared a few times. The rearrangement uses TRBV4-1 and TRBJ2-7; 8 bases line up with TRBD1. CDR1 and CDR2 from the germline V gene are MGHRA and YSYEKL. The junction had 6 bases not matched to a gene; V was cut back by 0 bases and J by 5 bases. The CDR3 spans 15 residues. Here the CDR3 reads CASSQDRDRGDEQYF. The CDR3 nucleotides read TGCGCCAGCAGCCAAGATAGAGACAGGGGTGACGAGCAGTACTTC.

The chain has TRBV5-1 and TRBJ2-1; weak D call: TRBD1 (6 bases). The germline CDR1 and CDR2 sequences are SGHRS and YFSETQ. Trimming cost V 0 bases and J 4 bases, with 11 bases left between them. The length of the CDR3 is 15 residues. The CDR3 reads CASSLALGQYNEQFF. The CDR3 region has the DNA TGCGCCAGCAGCTTGGCTCTTGGACAGTACAATGAGCAGTTCTTC. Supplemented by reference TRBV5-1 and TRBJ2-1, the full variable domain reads KAGVTQTPRYLIKTRGQQVTLSCSPISGHRSVSWYQQTPGQGLQFLFEYFSETQRNKGNFPGRFSGRQFSNSRSEMNVSTLELGDSALYLCASSLALGQYNEQFFGPGTRLTVL.

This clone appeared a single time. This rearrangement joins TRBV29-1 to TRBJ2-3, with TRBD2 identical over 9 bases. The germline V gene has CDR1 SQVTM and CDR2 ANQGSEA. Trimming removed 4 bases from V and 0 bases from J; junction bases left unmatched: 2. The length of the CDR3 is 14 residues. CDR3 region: CSVGLAESTDTQYF. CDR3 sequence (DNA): TGCAGCGTTGGACTAGCGGAGAGCACAGATACGCAGTATTTT.

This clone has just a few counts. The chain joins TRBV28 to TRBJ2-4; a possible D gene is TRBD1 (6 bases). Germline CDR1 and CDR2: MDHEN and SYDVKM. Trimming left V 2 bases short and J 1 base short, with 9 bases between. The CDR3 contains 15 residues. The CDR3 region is CASSLTGLAKNIQYF. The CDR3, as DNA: TGTGCCAGCAGTTTAACAGGGTTGGCCAAAAACATTCAGTACTTC.

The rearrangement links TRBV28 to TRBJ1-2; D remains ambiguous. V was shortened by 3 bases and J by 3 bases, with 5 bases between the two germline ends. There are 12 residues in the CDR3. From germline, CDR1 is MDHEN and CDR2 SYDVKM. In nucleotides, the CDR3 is TGTGCCAGCAGTTTCAGCGACTATGGCTACACCTTC. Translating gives CASSFSDYGYTF.

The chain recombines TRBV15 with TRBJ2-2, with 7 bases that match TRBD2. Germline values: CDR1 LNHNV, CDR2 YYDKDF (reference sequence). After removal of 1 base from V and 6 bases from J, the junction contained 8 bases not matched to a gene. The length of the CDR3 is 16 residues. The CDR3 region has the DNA TGTGCCACCAGCAGAGGAGGGACGGCGGGGGCCGGGGAGCTGTTTTTT. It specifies CATSRGGTAGAGELFF.

This CDR3 is CASSFWSEDTQYF. The DNA for the CDR3 is TGTGCCAGCAGCTTTTGGTCAGAAGATACGCAGTATTTT. The rearrangement uses TRBV5-4 and TRBJ2-3; D ambiguous. The germline gives CDR1 SGHNT, CDR2 YYREEE (reference sequence). This CDR3 is built from 13 residues. V lost 2 bases to trimming and J lost 5 bases, with 9 bases between them.

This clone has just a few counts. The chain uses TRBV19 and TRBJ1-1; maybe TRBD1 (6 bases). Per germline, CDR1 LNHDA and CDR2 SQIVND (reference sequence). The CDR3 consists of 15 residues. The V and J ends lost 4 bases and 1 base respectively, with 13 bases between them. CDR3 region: CASSKRQDANTEAFF. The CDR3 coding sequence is TGTGCCAGTAGTAAGAGACAGGACGCGAACACTGAAGCTTTCTTT.

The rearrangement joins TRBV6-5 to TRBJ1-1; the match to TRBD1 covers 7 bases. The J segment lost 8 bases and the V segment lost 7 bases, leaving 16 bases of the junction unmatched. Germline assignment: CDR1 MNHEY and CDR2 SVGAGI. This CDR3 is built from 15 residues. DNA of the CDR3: TGTGCCAGCACCCTAAAAGGGACAGCCAAGACCGAAGCTTTCTTT. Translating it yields CASTLKGTAKTEAFF.

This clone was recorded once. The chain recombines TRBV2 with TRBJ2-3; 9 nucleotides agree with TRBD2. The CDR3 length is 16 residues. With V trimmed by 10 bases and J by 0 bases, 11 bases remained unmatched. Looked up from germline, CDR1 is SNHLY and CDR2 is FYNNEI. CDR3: CAISTGAGGSTDTQYF. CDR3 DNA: TGTGCCATCTCGACCGGGGCGGGGGGGAGCACAGATACGCAGTATTTT.

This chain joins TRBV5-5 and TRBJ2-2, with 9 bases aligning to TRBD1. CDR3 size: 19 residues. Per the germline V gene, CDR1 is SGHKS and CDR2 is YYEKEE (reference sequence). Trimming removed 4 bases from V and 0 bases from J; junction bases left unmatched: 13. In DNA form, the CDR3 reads TGTGCCAGCAGCCCTATCGGGACAGGGTATGGGGCGAACACCGGGGAGCTGTTTTTT. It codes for CASSPIGTGYGANTGELFF.

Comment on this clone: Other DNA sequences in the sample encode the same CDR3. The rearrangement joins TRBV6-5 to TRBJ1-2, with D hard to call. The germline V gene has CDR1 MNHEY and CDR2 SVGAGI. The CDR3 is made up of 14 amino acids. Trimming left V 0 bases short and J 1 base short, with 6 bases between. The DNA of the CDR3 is TGTGCCAGCAGTTACTCAGCCAATAACTATGGCTACACCTTC. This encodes CASSYSANNYGYTF.

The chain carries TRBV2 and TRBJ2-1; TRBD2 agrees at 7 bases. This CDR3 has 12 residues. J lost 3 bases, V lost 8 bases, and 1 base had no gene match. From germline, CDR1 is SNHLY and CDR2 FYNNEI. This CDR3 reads CASRDYYNEQFF. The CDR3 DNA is TGTGCCAGCCGGGACTACTACAATGAGCAGTTCTTC.

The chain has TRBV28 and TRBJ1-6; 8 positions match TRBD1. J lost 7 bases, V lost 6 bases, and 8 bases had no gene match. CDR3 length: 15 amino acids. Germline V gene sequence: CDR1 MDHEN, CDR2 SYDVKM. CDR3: CASSLTGAPNSPLHF. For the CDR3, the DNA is TGTGCCAGCAGCCTGACAGGGGCGCCGAATTCACCCCTCCACTTT.

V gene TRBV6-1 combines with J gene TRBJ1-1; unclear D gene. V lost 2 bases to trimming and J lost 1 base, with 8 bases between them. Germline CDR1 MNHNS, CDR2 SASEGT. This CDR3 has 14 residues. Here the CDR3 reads CASSENTWNTEAFF. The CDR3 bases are TGTGCCAGCAGTGAAAACACCTGGAACACTGAAGCTTTCTTT.

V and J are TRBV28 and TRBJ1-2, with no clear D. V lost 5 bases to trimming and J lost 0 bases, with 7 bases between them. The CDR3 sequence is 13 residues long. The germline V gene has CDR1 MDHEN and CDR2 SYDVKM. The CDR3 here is CASSQNPNYGYTF. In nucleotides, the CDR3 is TGTGCCAGCAGTCAGAATCCTAACTATGGCTACACCTTC.

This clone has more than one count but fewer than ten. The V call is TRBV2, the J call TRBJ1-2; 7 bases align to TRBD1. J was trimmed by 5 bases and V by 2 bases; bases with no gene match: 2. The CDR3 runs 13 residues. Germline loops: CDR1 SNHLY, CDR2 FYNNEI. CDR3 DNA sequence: TGTGCCAGCAGTGAAAGGGGGCAGTATGGCTACACCTTC. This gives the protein CASSERGQYGYTF. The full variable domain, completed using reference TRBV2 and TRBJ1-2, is EPEVTQTPSHQVTQMGQEVILRCVPISNHLYFYWYRQILGQKVEFLVSFYNNEISEKSEIFDDQFSVERPDGSNFTLKIRSTKLEDSAMYFCASSERGQYGYTFGSGTRLTVV.

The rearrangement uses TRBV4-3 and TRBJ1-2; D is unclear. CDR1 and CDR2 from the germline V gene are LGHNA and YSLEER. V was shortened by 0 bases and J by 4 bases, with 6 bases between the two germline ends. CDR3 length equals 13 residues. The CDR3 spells CASSQDRGYGYTF. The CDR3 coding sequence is TGCGCCAGCAGCCAAGATAGAGGCTATGGCTACACCTTC.